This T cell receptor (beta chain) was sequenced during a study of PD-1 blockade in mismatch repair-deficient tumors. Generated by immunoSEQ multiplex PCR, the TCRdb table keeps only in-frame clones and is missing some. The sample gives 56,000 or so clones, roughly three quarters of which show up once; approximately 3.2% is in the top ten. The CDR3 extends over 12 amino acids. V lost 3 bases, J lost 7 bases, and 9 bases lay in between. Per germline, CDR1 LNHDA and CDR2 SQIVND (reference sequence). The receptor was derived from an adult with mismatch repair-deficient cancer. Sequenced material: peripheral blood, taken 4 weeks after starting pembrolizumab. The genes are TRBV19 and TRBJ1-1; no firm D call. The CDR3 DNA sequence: TGTGCCAGTAGTATCGGGCACCTTGAAGCTTTCTTT. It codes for CASSIGHLEAFF.